Sequencing of this T cell receptor beta chain was carried out in a study of cytomegalovirus exposure and HLA in healthy donors. A multiplex PCR was run with 60 Vbeta primers and 13 Jbeta primers. Clones were read by immunoSEQ multiplex PCR, and TCRdb kept only the in-frame ones, dropping some. This table has about 200,000 clones, approximately 78% appearing once. The source material was PBMCs. This receptor was taken from a young man in good health and CMV-seronegative.

CDR3 in DNA: TGTGCCAGCAGCCCCCCAGGACTCCTCAATTTCAACGTCCTGACTTTC. It yields the protein CASSPPGLLNFNVLTF. The chain links TRBV5-6 to TRBJ2-6, with D possibly TRBD2 on 5 matching bases. This CDR3 is 16 amino acids long. V was shortened by 4 bases and J by 9 bases, with 20 bases between the two germline ends. Germline lookup yields CDR1 SGHDT and CDR2 YYEEEE. Filled out from reference TRBV5-6 and TRBJ2-6, the complete variable domain reads DAGVTQSPTHLIKTRGQQVTLRCSPKSGHDTVSWYQQALGQGPQFIFQYYEEEERQRGNFPDRFSGHQFPNYSSELNVNALLLGDSALYLCASSPPGLLNFNVLTFGAGSRLTVL.